The 8 T cell receptor beta chains below come from one sample, sequenced in a study of blood T cell repertoires in COVID-19. Libraries were prepared by immunoSEQ multiplex PCR; TCRdb keeps only in-frame clonotypes and omits some of them. The top ten clones hold 3% to 4% of a sample with 450,000 to 500,000 clones, 70% to 90% of them seen once. The specimen sequenced was peripheral blood. These receptors were collected from a human donor in a cohort sampled during active COVID-19.

The genes are TRBV11-2 and TRBJ1-5; 8 bases match TRBD1. Germline assignment: CDR1 SGHAT and CDR2 FQNNGV. V shed 5 bases, J shed 5 bases, and the junction held 8 bases outside the gene matches. This CDR3 is 15 amino acids long. The CDR3 DNA is TGTGCCAGCAGCCGGACAGGGTCGGAAGATCAGCCCCAGCATTTT. Its translation is CASSRTGSEDQPQHF.

The CDR3: CASSPGHLGDTQYF. The CDR3 DNA is TGTGCCAGCAGCCCGGGACACCTGGGGGATACGCAGTATTTT. The chain carries TRBV11-3 and TRBJ2-3; D is perhaps TRBD1 (6 bases). V lost 5 bases and J 6 bases, leaving 15 bases between the germline ends. The CDR3 covers 14 residues. Germline CDR1 is SGHNT and CDR2 is YENEEA.

V gene TRBV7-3 combines with J gene TRBJ2-4; a weak D match, TRBD2 (5 bases). CDR1 is SGHTA and CDR2 is FQGTGA in the germline V gene. Trimming pared 5 bases from V and 8 bases from J, leaving 16 bases between. The length of the CDR3 is 14 residues. CDR3 in amino acids: CASSPTAIGDIQYF. Written as DNA, the CDR3 is TGTGCCAGCAGCCCTACCGCGATCGGGGACATTCAGTACTTC.

The gene calls are TRBV19 and TRBJ2-3; 9 nucleotides agree with TRBD1. CDR1 and CDR2 from the germline V gene are LNHDA and SQIVND (reference sequence). This CDR3 has 15 residues. With V trimmed by 6 bases and J by 2 bases, 6 bases remained unmatched. CDR3: CASRGTGTFTDTQYF. In DNA form, the CDR3 reads TGTGCCAGTAGAGGGACAGGGACCTTCACAGATACGCAGTATTTT. Complete variable domain (other parts from reference TRBV19 and TRBJ2-3): DGGITQSPKYLFRKEGQNVTLSCEQNLNHDAMYWYRQDPGQGLRLIYYSQIVNDFQKGDIAEGYSVSREKKESFPLTVTSAQKNPTAFYLCASRGTGTFTDTQYFGPGTRLTVL.

The chain has TRBV29-1 and TRBJ1-2; 7 bases map to TRBD1. CDR1 is SQVTM and CDR2 is ANQGSEA in the germline V gene. V was pared by 6 bases and J by 2 bases, with 3 bases of the junction left unmatched. This CDR3 comprises 12 residues. CDR3 sequence (DNA): TGCAGCGTCCGGGACAGCAACTATGGCTACACCTTC. It encodes CSVRDSNYGYTF. The complete variable domain, with remaining parts taken from reference TRBV29-1 and TRBJ1-2, reads SAVISQKPSRDICQRGTSLTIQCQVDSQVTMMFWYRQQPGQSLTLIATANQGSEATYESGFVIDKFPISRPNLTFSTLTVSNMSPEDSSIYLCSVRDSNYGYTFGSGTRLTVV.

A single count supports this clone. The chain joins TRBV5-4 to TRBJ2-1; TRBD2 matches at 10 bases. This CDR3 has 17 amino acids. Germline V gene lookup returns CDR1 SGHNT and CDR2 YYREEE (reference sequence). V gave up 5 bases and J gave up 8 bases; unmatched junction bases: 16. CDR3 sequence: CASSRKTSGRVFDEQFF. The CDR3 DNA reads TGTGCCAGCAGTCGAAAGACTAGCGGGCGGGTCTTTGATGAGCAGTTCTTC.

Only a few counts were recorded for this clone. The chain links TRBV18 to TRBJ1-2; D unclear. Trimming shortened V by 2 bases and J by 2 bases, and 12 bases separated the two germline ends. CDR3 length: 15 residues. Germline CDR1 and CDR2: KGHSH and LQKENI. The DNA for the CDR3 is TGTGCCAGCTCACCAGGGTTGGCAGCGAACTATGGCTACACCTTC. Amino acids: CASSPGLAANYGYTF.

The chain is built from TRBV27 and TRBJ1-6; TRBD1 aligns across 7 bases. Germline loops: CDR1 MNHEY, CDR2 SMNVEV (reference sequence). V gave up 6 bases and J gave up 11 bases; unmatched junction bases: 13. This CDR3 spans 15 amino acids. In nucleotides, the CDR3 is TGTGCCAGCAGAACAGGGGACGGTCAGAACCCACCCCTCCACTTT. Residues: CASRTGDGQNPPLHF.